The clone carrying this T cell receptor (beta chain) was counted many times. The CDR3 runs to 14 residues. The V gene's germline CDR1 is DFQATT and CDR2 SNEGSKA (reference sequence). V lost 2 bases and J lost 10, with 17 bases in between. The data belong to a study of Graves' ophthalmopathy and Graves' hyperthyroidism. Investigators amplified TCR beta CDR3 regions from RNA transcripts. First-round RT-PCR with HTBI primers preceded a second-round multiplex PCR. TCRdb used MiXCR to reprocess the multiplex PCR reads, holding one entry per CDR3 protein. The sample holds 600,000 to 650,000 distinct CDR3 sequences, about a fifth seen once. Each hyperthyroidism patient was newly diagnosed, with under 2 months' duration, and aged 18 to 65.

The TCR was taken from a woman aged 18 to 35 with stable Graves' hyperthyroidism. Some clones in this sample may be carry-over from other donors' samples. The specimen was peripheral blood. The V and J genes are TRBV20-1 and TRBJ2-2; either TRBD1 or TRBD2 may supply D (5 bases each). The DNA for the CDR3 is TGCAGTGCTAGATTTCCGGGACCCTTTGAGGAGCTGTTTTTT. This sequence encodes CSARFPGPFEELFF.